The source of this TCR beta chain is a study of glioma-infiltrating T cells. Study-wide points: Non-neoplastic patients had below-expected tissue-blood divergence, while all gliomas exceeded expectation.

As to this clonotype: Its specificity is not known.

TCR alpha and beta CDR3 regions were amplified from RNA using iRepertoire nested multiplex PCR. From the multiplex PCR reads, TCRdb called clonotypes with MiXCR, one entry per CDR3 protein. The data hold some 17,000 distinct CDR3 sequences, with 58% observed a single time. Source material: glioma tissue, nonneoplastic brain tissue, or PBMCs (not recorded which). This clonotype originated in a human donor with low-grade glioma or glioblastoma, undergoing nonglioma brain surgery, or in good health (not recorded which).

The CDR3 sequence is CASSHSAEREMGSEQFF. The DNA for the CDR3 is TGCGCCAGCAGCCACTCTGCTGAGCGGGAGATGGGGAGTGAGCAGTTCTTC. The V gene is TRBV4-1, the J gene TRBJ2-1; 8 nucleotides align to TRBD2. CDR1 and CDR2 from the germline V gene are MGHRA and YSYEKL. Losses at the gene ends were 3 bases for V and 9 bases for J; bases not matched to a gene: 16. The CDR3 has 17 amino acids.